A selection of T cell receptor beta chains follows, all from one sample in a study of blood T cells in healthy people across ages. TCRdb re-called the 5' RACE reads with MiXCR, one entry per CDR3 protein. Among some 1,800,000 distinct CDR3 sequences listed, about two fifths were seen once. The sample was blood. These TCRs come from a human donor in good health. Both conserved end residues are part of each CDR3. D genes are given only for firm matches. Clone size is given for some rows only: seen once, a few or many times, or a class if the clone is expanded.

size,V,J,D,DNA,CDR3
.,TRBV28,TRBJ1-4,.,TGTGCCAGCAGTGACCACCAGGGGCGCCGAGAAAAACTGTTTTTT,CASSDHQGRREKLFF
.,TRBV5-1,TRBJ2-1,.,TGCGCCAGCAGCTTGGAGGGTTACTACAATGGGCAGTTCTTC,CASSLEGYYNGQFF
.,TRBV29-1,TRBJ2-7,TRBD1,TGCAGCGTTGGGGGGACAGTGCTCCACGAGCAGTACTTC,CSVGGTVLHEQYF
.,TRBV4-3,TRBJ1-4,TRBD1,TGCGCCAGCAGCCAGGGGACAGAAGTGAGCCGGGGATATGAAAAACTGTTTTTT,CASSQGTEVSRGYEKLFF
.,TRBV5-1,TRBJ1-1,.,TGCGCCAGCAGCTTGGGTGGGACTCTCGTAGGTGAAGCTTTCTTT,CASSLGGTLVGEAFF
.,TRBV13,TRBJ1-1,TRBD1,TGTGCCAGCAGATACCTGGACAGGGGGACTGAAGCTTTCTTT,CASRYLDRGTEAFF
few,TRBV5-5,TRBJ2-1,TRBD1,TGTGCCAGCAGCTTGAGGGGACAGATGAACAATGAGCAGTTCTTC,CASSLRGQMNNEQFF
.,TRBV12-5,TRBJ2-7,.,TGTGCTAGTGGACCCCCCGTACAGGGTTTCACCTACGAGCAGTACTTC,CASGPPVQGFTYEQYF
.,TRBV7-2,TRBJ2-7,.,TGTGCCAGCACCCCGGGGGCCCAGCTCTACGAGCAGTACTTC,CASTPGAQLYEQYF
.,TRBV4-2,TRBJ2-2,.,TGTGCCAGCAGCCAAGATCCCAGTTTCACCGGGGAGCTGTTTTTT,CASSQDPSFTGELFF
.,TRBV4-2,TRBJ2-2,TRBD1,TGTGCCAGCAGCCAAGACAGAGGAGGACAGGGGGGTCGCACCGGGGAGCTGTTTTTT,CASSQDRGGQGGRTGELFF
.,TRBV7-2,TRBJ1-1,.,TGTGCCAGCAGCGCAGGGATTTGGAACACTGAAGCTTTCTTT,CASSAGIWNTEAFF
.,TRBV7-3,TRBJ2-5,.,TGTGCCAGCAGCCGCACCGACAGAGAGACCCAGTACTTC,CASSRTDRETQYF
.,TRBV9,TRBJ2-7,TRBD1,TGTGCCAGCAGCAAATACCGGGACAGATATAACGAGCAGTACTTC,CASSKYRDRYNEQYF
.,TRBV15,TRBJ2-7,.,TGTGCCACCAGCAGAGCCCTCAGTCAGGGCGAGCAGTACTTC,CATSRALSQGEQYF
many,TRBV10-3,TRBJ2-7,TRBD2,TGTGCCATCAGCGGCGGGGGGGCTTACGAGCAGTACTTC,CAISGGGAYEQYF
.,TRBV12-3/TRBV12-4,TRBJ1-2,.,TGTGCCAGCGGGGAACAGGTGCGCTATGGCTACACCTTC,CASGEQVRYGYTF
few,TRBV7-2,TRBJ2-2,.,TGTGCCAGCACCGTTACAGGGTTTTTCTCCGGGGAGCTGTTTTTT,CASTVTGFFSGELFF
.,TRBV3-1,TRBJ1-1,.,TGTGCCAGCAGCCAAGTCGCAAGGCACACTGAAGCTTTCTTT,CASSQVARHTEAFF
few,TRBV7-6,TRBJ2-7,.,TGTGCCAGCAGTCGACAGGAAACCTACGAGCAGTACTTC,CASSRQETYEQYF
.,TRBV27,TRBJ2-5,TRBD1,TGTGCCAGCAGTTGGACAGGGGGCGCGGAGACCCAGTACTTC,CASSWTGGAETQYF
.,TRBV20-1,TRBJ2-4,.,TGCAGTGCTCGACGGCCGACAGTAAAAAACATTCAGTACTTC,CSARRPTVKNIQYF
.,TRBV6-6,TRBJ2-3,.,TGTGCCAGCATCTCGGACCCGCAACGCACAGATACGCAGTATTTT,CASISDPQRTDTQYF
.,TRBV28,TRBJ1-5,.,TGTGCCAGCAGTTTTCTTCAGCTGCAGCCCCAGCATTTT,CASSFLQLQPQHF
few,TRBV28,TRBJ2-5,.,TGTGCCAGCATGATAGAGGGTAGGAGTGAGCAGTACTTC,CASMIEGRSEQYF
.,TRBV4-1,TRBJ2-1,TRBD2,TGCGCCAGCAGCCAAGATAGGGCTAGCGGACTCTATCGGAAGCAGTTCTTC,CASSQDRASGLYRKQFF
once,TRBV27,TRBJ2-7,.,TGTGCCAGTAACTCGAGGGCGGGGTCCTACGAGCAGTACTTC,CASNSRAGSYEQYF
.,TRBV3-1,TRBJ2-3,.,TGTGCCAGCAGCCACACAGGACTAGGGGGTACGCAGTATTTT,CASSHTGLGGTQYF
few,TRBV6-6,TRBJ2-6,.,TGTGCCAGCAGTTACTCGAAAGGGGGTGCCGGGGCCAACGTCCTGACTTTC,CASSYSKGGAGANVLTF